This is a list of T cell receptor beta chains from one sample in a study of cytomegalovirus exposure and HLA in healthy donors. The assay was immunoSEQ multiplex PCR, and TCRdb's table has in-frame clones only and misses some. The table includes over 150,000 clones, roughly 80% detected once. Material for sequencing was PBMCs. The receptors stem from a woman aged 25 to 39 in good health and CMV-seropositive. Each CDR3 is given with its conserved first and last residue. A D gene is named only where the DNA matches it firmly. Part of the rows lack a size; the others show once, few, many or a class for expanded clones.

d_gene,abundance,v_gene,j_gene,CDR3aa,CDR3nt
.,few,TRBV4-2,TRBJ2-7,CASSQASYEQYF,TGTGCCAGCAGCCAAGCCTCGTACGAGCAGTACTTC
TRBD1,.,TRBV6-1,TRBJ1-5,CASSSQGDQPQHF,TGTGCCAGCAGTTCTCAGGGGGATCAGCCCCAGCATTTT
TRBD1,.,TRBV10-1,TRBJ1-6,CASSDPRDSSYNSPLHF,TGCGCCAGCAGTGATCCCCGGGACAGCTCCTATAATTCACCCCTCCACTTT
.,.,TRBV7-9,TRBJ1-2,CSSSLFDRSNYGYTF,TGTTCCAGCAGCTTATTTGACAGGTCAAACTATGGCTACACCTTC
TRBD1,.,TRBV5-1,TRBJ1-1,CASSLLGQGDTEAFF,TGCGCCAGCAGCTTGCTAGGACAGGGGGACACTGAAGCTTTCTTT
.,.,TRBV28,TRBJ1-2,CASTAHGTTVGAYGYTF,TGTGCCAGCACCGCGCACGGGACAACGGTTGGGGCCTATGGCTACACCTTC
TRBD1,few,TRBV4-2,TRBJ1-2,CASSQDIGDRGNYGYTF,TGTGCCAGCAGCCAAGATATAGGGGACAGGGGCAACTATGGCTACACCTTC
.,.,TRBV6-5,TRBJ2-3,CASRAGSTDTQYF,TGTGCCAGCAGGGCAGGGAGCACAGATACGCAGTATTTT
TRBD2,.,TRBV7-2,TRBJ2-1,CASRAKLAGYNEQFF,TGTGCCAGCAGGGCCAAACTAGCGGGATACAATGAGCAGTTCTTC
TRBD1,.,TRBV5-1,TRBJ2-4,CASSLPDRAQYF,TGCGCCAGCAGCCTACCAGACAGGGCTCAGTACTTC